This is a list of T cell receptor beta chains from one sample in a study of T cells after yellow fever vaccination. Via MiXCR, TCRdb re-called the 5' RACE reads, giving one row per CDR3 protein. The table lists 300,000 to 400,000 distinct CDR3 sequences, around 6.4% of them singletons. Sequencing used PBMCs, obtained 5 days after the yellow fever booster vaccination. Every receptor here comes from a man aged 25 to 40 who received the YFV17D yellow fever vaccine. Both conserved end residues are part of each CDR3. Fields, in order: D gene, J gene, clone size, V gene, CDR3 DNA, CDR3 protein. The D gene is left open where the match is weak. Expanded clones get a size class; other rows say once, few or many, or leave the size out.

- | TRBJ1-3 | few | TRBV29-1 | TGCAGCGTCGGACAGAACTCTGGAAACACCATATATTTT | CSVGQNSGNTIYF
- | TRBJ2-1 | - | TRBV21-1 | TGTGCCAGCAGGGGCGGGAGGGCCCCCTACAATGAGCAGTTCTTC | CASRGGRAPYNEQFF
- | TRBJ2-7 | few | TRBV20-1 | TGCAGTGCTGGGCGTCTCGGGGGATCCTACGAGCAGTACTTC | CSAGRLGGSYEQYF
- | TRBJ1-2 | - | TRBV7-2 | TGTGCCAGCAGCTTAGCCCTCTATGGCTACACCTTC | CASSLALYGYTF
TRBD1 | TRBJ1-6 | few | TRBV18 | TGTGCCAGCTCGTCCGACAGGGACTCACCCCTCCACTTT | CASSSDRDSPLHF
TRBD2 | TRBJ2-2 | many | TRBV12-3/TRBV12-4 | TGTGCCAGCGGGCGGGAGGCCTACTCGACCGGGGAGCTGTTTTTT | CASGREAYSTGELFF
- | TRBJ2-1 | many | TRBV12-3/TRBV12-4 | TGTGCCAGCAGTTCCCCTCGCGAGGGGGTGTACAATGAGCAGTTCTTC | CASSSPREGVYNEQFF
TRBD2 | TRBJ2-5 | - | TRBV18 | TGTGCCAACTCACCACTGAGACTAGCGGGACAAGAGACCCAGTACTTC | CANSPLRLAGQETQYF
- | TRBJ2-4 | - | TRBV20-1 | TGCAGTGTTAGCATTGGGGGGGCCAAAAACATTCAGTACTTC | CSVSIGGAKNIQYF
- | TRBJ2-3 | many | TRBV5-1 | TGCGCCAGCAGGGCCGGTGACTATCAAACAGATACGCAGTATTTT | CASRAGDYQTDTQYF
TRBD2 | TRBJ2-5 | - | TRBV7-9 | TGTGCCAGCAGCGCGGGGAAGGGACTAGAGCTTCGAGAGACCCAGTACTTC | CASSAGKGLELRETQYF
- | TRBJ2-3 | - | TRBV5-1 | TGCGCCAGCAGCCAGGACGGGCACCCCACAGATACGCAGTATTTT | CASSQDGHPTDTQYF
- | TRBJ2-5 | - | TRBV7-2 | TGTGCCAGCAGCTTATCCTGGTACCAAGAGACCCAGTACTTC | CASSLSWYQETQYF
- | TRBJ2-5 | - | TRBV5-1 | TGCGCCAGCAGCTTGGACGGTATTCTCGGGGAGACCCAGTACTTC | CASSLDGILGETQYF
TRBD1 | TRBJ2-7 | many | TRBV2 | TGTGCCAGCAGACAGGGGGGATCCTACGAGCAGTACTTC | CASRQGGSYEQYF
TRBD2 | TRBJ2-7 | - | TRBV28 | TGTGCCAGCAGTTCCGTAGCGGGAGGGCCTTACGAGCAGTACTTC | CASSSVAGGPYEQYF
- | TRBJ2-5 | few | TRBV6-4 | TGTGCCAGCAGTGACTCGGAGACCTACTTC | CASSDSETYF
TRBD2 | TRBJ2-1 | many | TRBV27 | TGTGCCAGCAGTATAGGACTAGGAAACAATGATGGGCAGTTCTTC | CASSIGLGNNDGQFF
- | TRBJ1-5 | - | TRBV3-1 | TGTGCCAGCAGCCCCTTGGGGGCATATCAGCCCCAGCATTTT | CASSPLGAYQPQHF
TRBD2 | TRBJ2-1 | few | TRBV5-1 | TGCGCCAGCAGCTTGGGTCTAGCGGGAGGTGTGGACAATGAGCAGTTCTTC | CASSLGLAGGVDNEQFF
- | TRBJ2-7 | - | TRBV5-1 | TGCGCCAGCAGCCCGTCGAGTAGCTTGATGAGTAACGAGCAGTACTTC | CASSPSSSLMSNEQYF
TRBD2 | TRBJ2-5 | few | TRBV29-1 | TGCAGCGTGAGCGGGGGCCAAGAGACCCAGTACTTC | CSVSGGQETQYF
- | TRBJ2-2 | many | TRBV5-1 | TGCGCCAGCAGCTCCCTTTCGGGGACCGGGGAGCTGTTTTTT | CASSSLSGTGELFF
- | TRBJ2-7 | many | TRBV29-1 | TGCAGCGTTCTACATACAGCGAACCCCTACGAGCAGTACTTC | CSVLHTANPYEQYF
TRBD1 | TRBJ1-1 | - | TRBV5-6 | TGTGCCAGCAGCTCGTCGGGACAGGGGCTAAGGACTGAAGCTTTCTTT | CASSSSGQGLRTEAFF
- | TRBJ2-1 | few | TRBV12-3/TRBV12-4 | TGTGCCAGCAGTTTAGGTCTAGCGCCCTGGAATGAGCAGTTCTTC | CASSLGLAPWNEQFF
- | TRBJ2-5 | many | TRBV6-5 | TGTGCCAGCAGTTACACCCTCGGCGCACAAGAGACCCAGTACTTC | CASSYTLGAQETQYF